Each of the 18 T cell receptor beta chains below was sequenced from the same sample in a study of T cells in Graves' hyperthyroidism and ophthalmopathy. The TCR beta CDR3 regions underwent amplification using RNA transcripts as the source. HTBI primers were the set used in a first-round RT-PCR of the TCR CDR3. TCRdb passed the multiplex PCR reads through MiXCR, listing each CDR3 protein once. The sample holds some 510,000 distinct CDR3 sequences; 20% are singletons and the top ten take approximately 25%. Material: blood. The receptors originated from a man aged 18 to 29 with Graves' hyperthyroidism.

This clonotype was counted at least ten times. J is TRBJ1-1 and V is TRBV6-5; D gene unclear. V was clipped by 3 bases and J by 0 bases, with 5 bases between them. In germline, CDR1 is MNHEY, CDR2 SVGAGI. This CDR3 comprises 13 residues. DNA of the CDR3: TGTGCCAGCAGTTATAAGGTGAACACTGAAGCTTTCTTT. This codes for CASSYKVNTEAFF.

This clonotype was counted many times. J is TRBJ1-5 and V is TRBV28; TRBD1 might be the D (5 bases). The germline CDR1 and CDR2 sequences are MDHEN and SYDVKM. This CDR3 is 16 amino acids long. Trimming took off 3 bases at V and 3 bases at J, with 15 bases between the two ends. The CDR3 sequence is CASSFPRVRDNQPQHF. The DNA of the CDR3 is TGTGCCAGCAGTTTCCCCAGGGTGCGGGACAATCAGCCCCAGCATTTT.

In this sample, this clonotype turned up many times. The chain employs TRBV28 and TRBJ2-5; 7 nucleotides agree with TRBD1. CDR1 is MDHEN and CDR2 is SYDVKM in the germline V gene. The CDR3 length is 15 residues. The V gene end was trimmed by 2 bases and the J gene end by 4 bases; junction bases not matched to a gene: 7. Here the CDR3 DNA reads TGTGCCAGCAGTTTAAGACAGGGCGTTCGAGAGACCCAGTACTTC. Residues: CASSLRQGVRETQYF.

This chain connects TRBV6-1 to TRBJ1-3; 8 positions agree with TRBD1. Germline V lookup: CDR1 MNHNS, CDR2 SASEGT. The CDR3 consists of 15 residues. Losses at the gene ends were 6 bases for V and 4 bases for J; bases not matched to a gene: 8. The chain's CDR3 is CASSPTGGGGNTIYF. Here the CDR3 DNA reads TGTGCCAGCAGCCCTACAGGGGGTGGCGGAAACACCATATATTTT.

This clonotype appeared a few times. A read error is possible here, since a much larger clone lies one base away. The CDR3 ends on some other residue instead of the conserved phenylalanine or tryptophan, so this is likely a read error. The chain recombines TRBV24-1 with TRBJ2-2; TRBD1 agrees at 8 bases. V was clipped by 4 bases and J by 5 bases; unmatched bases: 5. CDR3 length: 15 amino acids. Germline loops: CDR1 KGHDR, CDR2 SFDVKD. The CDR3 coding sequence is TGTGCCACCAGTGACCCAGGGGGCGCGACCGGGGAGCTGTTTTTG. It is translated as CATSDPGGATGELFL.

V usage is TRBV6-4 and J usage is TRBJ2-2; no clear D. Trimming stripped 6 bases from V and 0 bases from J, with 17 bases between. The V gene's germline CDR1 is MRHNA and CDR2 SNTAGT. The CDR3 extends over 17 amino acids. The CDR3 region is CASRGSRDFANTGELFF. The CDR3 DNA sequence: TGTGCCAGCAGGGGAAGTCGAGATTTTGCGAACACCGGGGAGCTGTTTTTT.

The chain has TRBV11-1 and TRBJ1-6; D gene unclear. In germline, CDR1 is SGHAT, CDR2 FQDESV (reference sequence). The CDR3 consists of 14 residues. The V gene lost 1 base and the J gene lost 5 bases, with 6 bases spanning the gap. The CDR3 region is CASSLVMDNSPLHF. The CDR3 region has the DNA TGTGCCAGCAGCTTAGTGATGGATAATTCACCCCTCCACTTT.

This rearrangement joins TRBV29-1 to TRBJ1-1, with D unclear. The CDR3 extends over 14 amino acids. Deletions cut 7 bases from V and 4 bases from J, with 19 bases between. The germline gives CDR1 SQVTM, CDR2 ANQGSEA. The CDR3 nucleotides are TGCAGCGCCCGGACGGGAACGATGAGCACTGAAGCTTTCTTT. This translates into CSARTGTMSTEAFF.

The CDR3, as DNA: TGTGCCAGCAGTTCGTCCTCCGCGGGACAGGGGCGGTCGGTCCTCGAGCAGTACTTC. It codes for CASSSSSAGQGRSVLEQYF. This chain links TRBV12-3 or TRBV12-4 with TRBJ2-7; 10 nucleotides agree with TRBD1. The CDR3 runs to 19 residues. Trimming took 4 bases from V and 6 from J; bases not matched to a gene: 21.

This clonotype was counted at least ten times. The chain is built from TRBV20-1 and TRBJ1-1; the D gene is possibly TRBD1 (5 bases). Germline CDR1 is DFQATT and CDR2 is SNEGSKA (reference sequence). The germline V and J ends were trimmed by 3 bases and 1 base, with 18 bases remaining between them. The CDR3 is 16 residues long. CDR3 region: CSASRVPGPPNTEAFF. CDR3 DNA sequence: TGCAGTGCTAGCCGCGTGCCGGGACCCCCGAACACTGAAGCTTTCTTT.

The chain recombines TRBV6-1 with TRBJ1-2; tentatively, D is TRBD1 (5 bases). Germline assignment: CDR1 MNHNS and CDR2 SASEGT. This CDR3 has 15 amino acids. V shed 8 bases and J shed 5 bases, with 21 bases lying between them. The CDR3 region has the DNA TGTGCCAGCCGGGGGTGGTGGATGGCCAGATATGGCTACACCTTC. Its translation is CASRGWWMARYGYTF.

In the case of this clonotype: This may be a read error, as it is one base from a much larger clone. The chain links TRBV2 to TRBJ1-5; TRBD1 is a possible D gene (6 bases). The CDR3 totals 11 residues. Germline V gives CDR1 SNHLY, CDR2 FYNNEI. V dropped 8 bases and J dropped 6 bases, with 8 bases sitting between them. The DNA of the CDR3 is TGTGCCAGCGGGGACACTCAGCCCCAGCATTTT. Its protein product is CASGDTQPQHF.

J is TRBJ2-7 and V is TRBV19, with a tentative D call TRBD1 (5 bases). Germline V CDR1 and CDR2: LNHDA, SQIVND (reference sequence). This CDR3 is 15 amino acids long. V was trimmed by 9 bases and J by 3 bases, leaving 21 bases between them. Here the CDR3 DNA reads TGTGCCAGCAGTGAATTCGCAGGGAATTTCTACGAGCAGTACTTC. This encodes CASSEFAGNFYEQYF.

The rearrangement joins TRBV11-2 to TRBJ2-5, with D tentatively TRBD1 (5 bases). Trimming shortened V by 2 bases and J by 4 bases, and 8 bases separated the two germline ends. Germline assignment: CDR1 SGHAT and CDR2 FQNNGV. This CDR3 is 13 amino acids long. The CDR3 is CASSLSQAETQYF. CDR3 bases: TGTGCCAGCAGCTTATCACAGGCAGAGACCCAGTACTTC.

In this sample, this clonotype turned up many times. This chain uses TRBV28 with TRBJ1-1; a weak D match, TRBD1 (6 bases). Germline V gene data show CDR1 as MDHEN and CDR2 as SYDVKM. CDR3 length: 14 residues. With 7 bases removed from V and 5 bases from J, the gap between germline ends came to 17 bases. CDR3 residues: CASKLEGGMTEAFF. The CDR3 nucleotides read TGTGCCAGCAAACTCGAGGGGGGTATGACTGAAGCTTTCTTT.

This clonotype was detected a few times. The V and J genes are TRBV28 and TRBJ1-1; D possibly corresponds to TRBD1 (5 bases). Trimming took 5 bases from V and 12 from J, leaving 22 bases between them. Per germline, CDR1 MDHEN and CDR2 SYDVKM. CDR3 length equals 14 residues. The CDR3 DNA sequence: TGTGCCAGCAGTCAACCCCGCCCGGGACTCTACACTTTCTTT. Translated: CASSQPRPGLYTFF.

J is TRBJ2-7 and V is TRBV6-1; 7 bases line up with TRBD2. The V gene's germline CDR1 is MNHNS and CDR2 SASEGT. This CDR3 spans 15 amino acids. V shed 6 bases, J shed 6 bases, and the junction held 14 bases outside the gene matches. The CDR3 bases are TGTGCCAGCAGGCCAACTAGCGCCCTCGACGGCGAGCAGTACTTC. Translation: CASRPTSALDGEQYF.

This clonotype was recorded at least ten times. The genes are TRBV2 and TRBJ2-3, with TRBD2 identical over 7 bases. Germline lookup yields CDR1 SNHLY and CDR2 FYNNEI. CDR3 size: 14 residues. V shed 9 bases, J shed 2 bases, and the junction held 8 bases outside the gene matches. The CDR3 region has the DNA TGTGCCAGTAACCGGGACTACATCACAGATACGCAGTATTTT. It yields the protein CASNRDYITDTQYF. Drawing the rest from reference TRBV2 and TRBJ2-3, the complete variable domain is EPEVTQTPSHQVTQMGQEVILRCVPISNHLYFYWYRQILGQKVEFLVSFYNNEISEKSEIFDDQFSVERPDGSNFTLKIRSTKLEDSAMYFCASNRDYITDTQYFGPGTRLTVL.